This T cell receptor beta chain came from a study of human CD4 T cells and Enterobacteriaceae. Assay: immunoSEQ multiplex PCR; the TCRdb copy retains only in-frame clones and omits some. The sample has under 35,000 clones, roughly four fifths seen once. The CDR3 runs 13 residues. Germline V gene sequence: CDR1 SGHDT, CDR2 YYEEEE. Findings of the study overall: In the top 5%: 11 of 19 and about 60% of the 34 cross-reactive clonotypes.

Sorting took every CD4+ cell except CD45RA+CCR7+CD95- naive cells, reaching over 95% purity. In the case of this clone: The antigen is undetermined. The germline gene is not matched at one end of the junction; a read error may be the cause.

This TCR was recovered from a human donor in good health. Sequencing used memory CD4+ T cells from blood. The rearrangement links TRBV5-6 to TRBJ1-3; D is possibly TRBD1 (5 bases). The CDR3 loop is CASSFAGTSVSNF. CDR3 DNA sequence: TGTGCCAGCAGCTTTGCCGGGACCTCTGTTTCTAATTTT.